The present entry profiles one T cell receptor (beta chain) with its context. In this sample, this clonotype turned up many times. Its antigen remains unidentified. The record has no base qualities; no much larger clone is one base away. The data derive from a study of T cells after yellow fever vaccination (dated by TCRdb to 2018 to 2020). About the study as a whole: The SMART-Seq v4 Ultra Low Input RNA kit was used to prepare libraries from fractions with low cell numbers. Blood was drawn at multiple timepoints before and after primary and secondary immunization, with bulk PBMC replicates and cell subsets isolated. Two healthy male donors, one aged 18 to 29 and one aged 30 to 40 years, made up the cohort. To follow T-cell clones before and after both primary and booster YFV17D yellow fever vaccination, bulk TCR alpha and beta repertoires underwent longitudinal sequencing.

What the study reported, not specific to this receptor: A small fraction of clonotypes appeared in both the CD4 and CD8 compartments, likely as a result of convergent recombination. Computational filtering was required because FACS-sorted repertoires could contain abundant contaminating clonotypes from the bulk population. Only a couple of donors were included in the study, so the extent to which the findings can be generalized is limited. The secondary T-cell response was weaker than the primary response but faster, peaking on day 5 instead of day 15. Most clones expanded after primary vaccination were re-detected after the booster (almost 98% of CD4 and approximately 85% of CD8), suggesting broad memory maintenance.

What the treatment or condition label conveys for this sample: live attenuated yellow fever vaccine strain. PBMCs were isolated from peripheral blood using a standard Ficoll-Paque protocol. Dynabeads CD4 and CD8 positive selection kits were used to isolate CD4 and CD8 T-cell fractions. RNA was extracted with TriZol from bulk PBMCs, CD4 and CD8 fractions, and dextramer-positive and dextramer-negative fractions. The sequencer listed for this sample is Illumina NovaSeq 6000. Synthesis of TCR cDNA relied on 5'RACE template switching, a step that introduced a universal primer site along with unique molecular identifiers. Priming for cDNA synthesis came from both the TCR alpha and TCR beta constant segments. Two PCR steps were used to amplify libraries, with sample barcodes and sequencing adapters being added in the second step. Libraries were sequenced on Illumina HiSeq 2500 (2x100 bp) or NovaSeq (2x150 bp). The study's processing was this. Demultiplexing of reads and collapsing into UMI consensus sequences were performed with MIGEC, and V(D)J alignment was carried out with MiXCR. Clonotypes responding to the vaccine were identified with edgeR on replicate PBMC samples, with the criteria of FDR below 0.01 and a log2 fold change above 5 up to day 15. Each bulk clonotype was labeled CD4 or CD8 based on which sequenced repertoire, CD4 or CD8, contained the clonotype at higher abundance. In TCRdb, the public reads were trimmed at Q25 with fastp and aligned with MiXCR, with productive beta chains retained. Under each unique CDR3 protein, matching rows form one entry showing the most common genes and DNA. What appears here as the V and J calls and clone size reflects TCRdb's work, not the paper's. Across this sample there are 200,000 to 250,000 distinct CDR3 sequences, with under 3.5% seen only once. Together, the top ten hold less than 3.5% of the sample.

The sequence derives from a man younger than 35 who received the YFV17D yellow fever vaccine. This specimen consisted of CD4+ T cells sorted from PBMCs, obtained 10 days after the yellow fever booster vaccination.

The DNA sequence is given as TGTGCCAGCAGCCCCAAGAGGACTAGCGGGGGGGCCCCGGAGACCCAGTACTTC. Its translation is CASSPKRTSGGAPETQYF. This chain joins TRBV11-2 to TRBJ2-5; TRBD2 fits 15 bases in the junction. From cysteine to phenylalanine, the CDR3 is 18 amino acids long. Only the CDR3 region is kept as DNA, spanning 54 bases read in frame from base 1. After removal of 5 bases from V and 5 bases from J, the junction retains 12 bases not matched to a gene. In the germline V gene, CDR1 corresponds to SGHAT and CDR2 to FQNNGV.